A single sample gave rise to the 15 T cell receptor beta chains below, sequenced in a study of blood T cell repertoires in COVID-19. The method was immunoSEQ multiplex PCR; TCRdb's version includes in-frame clones alone and lacks a portion of them. The sample contains over 120,000 clones, roughly 76% of which appear only once. Specimen: peripheral blood. The receptors originated from a woman in her 50s with active or convalescent COVID-19.

The V gene is TRBV7-2, the J gene TRBJ2-2; D is perhaps TRBD2 (6 bases). From germline, CDR1 is SGHTA and CDR2 FQGNSA. CDR3 length: 15 residues. V lost 2 bases and J 4 bases, leaving 11 bases between the germline ends. This chain's CDR3 is CASSLRLASTGELFF. The CDR3 DNA follows: TGTGCCAGCAGCTTAAGGCTAGCGAGCACCGGGGAGCTGTTTTTT.

V gene TRBV6-6 combines with J gene TRBJ1-5; a weak D match, TRBD1 (6 bases). The CDR3 covers 15 residues. Trimming took 7 bases from V and 1 from J, leaving 14 bases between them. CDR1 and CDR2 from the germline V gene are MNHNY and SVGAGI (reference sequence). For the CDR3, the DNA is TGTGCCAGCATTGCTACAGGGAAGAGCAATCAGCCCCAGCATTTT. Translating gives CASIATGKSNQPQHF.

J is TRBJ1-2 and V is TRBV6-5, with TRBD1 matching over 7 bases. The CDR3 is 14 residues long. Trimming removed 5 bases from V and 8 bases from J; junction bases left unmatched: 11. Germline V CDR1 and CDR2: MNHEY, SVGAGI. CDR3 DNA sequence: TGTGCCAGCAGTCGGGACAGCCGCCGGGGGGGCTACACCTTC. As protein: CASSRDSRRGGYTF.

The chain uses TRBV6-5 and TRBJ1-6; 7 bases match TRBD1. V trimming: 6 bases; J trimming: 7 bases; junction bases outside the gene matches: 9. The CDR3 is 15 amino acids. The germline CDR1 and CDR2 sequences are MNHEY and SVGAGI. The CDR3 sequence: CASRPLTGRNSPLHF. CDR3 nucleotides: TGTGCCAGCAGACCACTGACAGGGAGGAATTCACCCCTCCACTTT.

The chain recombines TRBV5-1 with TRBJ2-5, with D unclear. Germline assignment: CDR1 SGHRS and CDR2 YFSETQ. The CDR3 loop spans 13 amino acids. The germline V and J ends were trimmed by 2 bases and 1 base, with 6 bases remaining between them. The CDR3 DNA is TGCGCCAGCAGCTTTGTATCCCAAGAGACCCAGTACTTC. Its translation: CASSFVSQETQYF.

V gene TRBV7-2 combines with J gene TRBJ1-5; TRBD1 agrees at 8 bases. Per the germline V gene, CDR1 is SGHTA and CDR2 is FQGNSA. The CDR3 sequence is 15 residues long. V lost 6 bases to trimming and J lost 2 bases; unmatched junction nucleotides: 6. DNA of the CDR3: TGTGCCAGCAGACCAGGGGGCCCGGGCAATCAGCCCCAGCATTTT. Its translation: CASRPGGPGNQPQHF.

V and J are TRBV7-3 and TRBJ2-2, with D possibly TRBD2 on 6 matching bases. The CDR3 is 13 amino acids. V was trimmed by 1 base and J by 7 bases, leaving 7 bases between them. CDR1 and CDR2 (germline): SGHTA, FQGTGA. As DNA, the CDR3 is TGTGCCAGCAGCTTAATGGGGGGCGGGGAGCTGTTTTTT. Protein product: CASSLMGGGELFF.

The sample holds a few counts of this clone. The V call is TRBV11-1, the J call TRBJ1-1; 8 nucleotides agree with TRBD1. This CDR3 has 14 amino acids. In germline, CDR1 is SGHAT, CDR2 FQDESV (reference sequence). With V trimmed by 4 bases and J by 1 base, 2 bases remained unmatched. CDR3 in amino acids: CASSWGTGNTEAFF. The CDR3 nucleotides read TGTGCCAGCAGCTGGGGGACAGGGAACACTGAAGCTTTCTTT.

The gene calls are TRBV4-2 and TRBJ1-2, with 9 bases aligning to TRBD1. The CDR3 sequence is 18 residues long. CDR1 is LGHNA and CDR2 is YNFKEQ in the germline V gene. V was clipped by 0 bases and J by 1 base; unmatched bases: 9. The CDR3 region has the DNA TGTGCCAGCAGCCAAGATGGGAACAGGGGGCGCGGTAACTATGGCTACACCTTC. Translating gives CASSQDGNRGRGNYGYTF.

The V and J genes are TRBV6-5 and TRBJ1-2, with 7 bases fitting TRBD1. Trimming removed 5 bases from V and 2 bases from J; junction bases left unmatched: 5. This CDR3 spans 14 amino acids. CDR1 MNHEY and CDR2 SVGAGI come from the germline V gene. The CDR3, as DNA: TGTGCCAGCAGTCTAAACAGGGGAAACTATGGCTACACCTTC. The encoded protein is CASSLNRGNYGYTF.

The V and J genes are TRBV7-2 and TRBJ2-4; 13 bases line up with TRBD2. Germline-derived CDR1 and CDR2 are SGHTA and FQGNSA. The CDR3 has 17 residues. Unmatched junction bases numbered 5, after V lost 5 bases and J lost 1 base. The CDR3 region has the DNA TGTGCCAGCAGCCCAAGACTAGCGGGAGGTGCCAAAAACATTCAGTACTTC. It is translated as CASSPRLAGGAKNIQYF. Complete variable domain (other parts from reference TRBV7-2 and TRBJ2-4): GAGVSQSPSNKVTEKGKDVELRCDPISGHTALYWYRQSLGQGLEFLIYFQGNSAPDKSGLPSDRFSAERTGGSVSTLTIQRTQQEDSAVYLCASSPRLAGGAKNIQYFGAGTRLSVL.

This clone has a single count. The V call is TRBV10-1, the J call TRBJ1-6; D unclear. The CDR3 has 13 amino acids. Germline lookup yields CDR1 WNHNN and CDR2 SYGVQD (reference sequence). V was pared by 11 bases and J by 0 bases, with 8 bases between. CDR3 in amino acids: CAETSSYNSPLHF. The CDR3 coding sequence is TGCGCCGAAACAAGCTCCTATAATTCACCCCTCCACTTT.

This clone occurred a few times. CDR3 amino acids: CASSLERVRDEQYF. The CDR3 region has the DNA TGTGCCAGCAGCTTAGAAAGGGTGAGGGACGAGCAGTACTTC. This sequence joins TRBV7-2 and TRBJ2-7; possible D gene TRBD2, 5 bases. Trimming took 1 base from V and 5 from J, leaving 12 bases between them. In germline, CDR1 is SGHTA, CDR2 FQGNSA. The CDR3 is 14 residues long.

This clone was counted at least ten times. The chain couples TRBV7-2 to TRBJ2-5, with a tentative D call TRBD2 (5 bases). The CDR3 runs to 13 residues. V was cut by 3 bases and J by 0 bases, with 5 bases left in between. Germline assignment: CDR1 SGHTA and CDR2 FQGNSA. CDR3 coding DNA: TGTGCCAGCAGCTTTAGCGACCAAGAGACCCAGTACTTC. It is translated as CASSFSDQETQYF. Variable domain in full (rest from reference TRBV7-2 and TRBJ2-5): GAGVSQSPSNKVTEKGKDVELRCDPISGHTALYWYRQSLGQGLEFLIYFQGNSAPDKSGLPSDRFSAERTGGSVSTLTIQRTQQEDSAVYLCASSFSDQETQYFGPGTRLLVL.

This chain links TRBV2 with TRBJ2-5, with D tentatively TRBD2 (5 bases). CDR3 length: 15 residues. The ends were cut back, 4 bases at V and 2 bases at J, with 14 bases in the middle. The germline V gene encodes CDR1 SNHLY and CDR2 FYNNEI. For the CDR3, the DNA is TGTGCCAGCAGTGTTCCGACCTCGGGGCAAGAGACCCAGTACTTC. It is translated as CASSVPTSGQETQYF.